This T cell receptor (beta chain) originates from a study of blood T cell repertoires in COVID-19. Across the study: Donors in the United States, Italy and Spain gave samples during acute or convalescent COVID-19. Sample material is recorded as cDNA or gDNA derived from T cells, B-cell-depleted T cells, or PBMCs.

This CDR3 has 13 amino acids. The ends lost 2 bases at V and 8 bases at J; junction bases unmatched: 3. From germline, CDR1 is SGHTA and CDR2 FQGTGA. This table comes from immunoSEQ multiplex PCR, and its TCRdb copy is limited to in-frame clones, with some not included. In the table there are approximately 200,000 clones, 87% of which are singletons. Two consecutive negative NP/OP PCR tests, clearance, or resolved symptoms defined Cohort 3 recovery. The sequencing sample was made of PBMCs or T cells enriched from blood (not recorded which). The clonotype originates from a man younger than 45 who had recovered from COVID-19. V and J are TRBV7-3 and TRBJ2-1; 7 bases are shared with TRBD1. The DNA for the CDR3 is TGTGCCAGCAGCTTAGCAGGGGGTGATGAGCAGTTCTTC. This codes for CASSLAGGDEQFF.